The rows below give T cell receptor beta chains drawn from one sample of a study of OX40 agonist ivuxolimab in advanced cancers. TCRdb's table, derived via immunoSEQ multiplex PCR, lists solely in-frame clones and lacks some. The table lists about 49,000 clones, about 85% of them singletons, with roughly 22% in the top ten. The starting material was CD4+ or CD8+ T cells sorted from blood, obtained in a trial of the OX40 agonist ivuxolimab. These receptors all come from an adult with an advanced solid tumor such as melanoma, head and neck, liver or kidney cancer. CDR3s include the opening cysteine and the closing phenylalanine or tryptophan. Each record gives: D gene, J gene, V gene, clone size, CDR3 protein, CDR3 DNA. A D gene is named only where the DNA matches it firmly. Some rows mark clone size as missing; the rest say once, few, many or name a class of expanded clone.

.	TRBJ1-5	TRBV7-2	.	CASSLEGGNQPQHF	TGTGCCAGCAGCTTAGAGGGGGGTAATCAGCCCCAGCATTTT
TRBD1	TRBJ1-6	TRBV10-3	medium-sized	CAIRLDRGLDSPLHF	TGTGCCATCAGGTTGGACAGGGGGCTCGATTCACCCCTCCACTTT
TRBD2	TRBJ2-5	TRBV7-2	.	CASSQSGLARQETQYF	TGTGCCAGCAGCCAGTCGGGACTAGCGAGACAAGAGACCCAGTACTTC
.	TRBJ1-5	TRBV27	.	CASSPQGPRDHSNQPQHF	TGTGCCAGCAGTCCCCAGGGACCTAGAGATCATAGCAATCAGCCCCAGCATTTT
.	TRBJ1-6	TRBV7-7	.	CASSLAGSQVCTYNSPLHF	TGTGCCAGCAGCTTAGCAGGTAGTCAAGTGTGCACCTATAATTCACCCCTCCACTTT
TRBD1	TRBJ1-2	TRBV5-4	few	CASSWGTGNEGYTF	TGTGCCAGCAGCTGGGGGACAGGGAACGAAGGCTACACCTTC
.	TRBJ2-4	TRBV2	once	CASFRGLTGPKNIQYF	TGTGCCAGCTTCCGGGGGCTGACAGGGCCCAAAAACATTCAGTACTTC
.	TRBJ1-1	TRBV19	.	CASSEAFF	TGTGCCAGTAGTGAAGCTTTCTTT
TRBD1	TRBJ2-7	TRBV13	.	CASSPGGQGRVEQYF	TGTGCCAGCAGCCCGGGGGGACAGGGGAGGGTCGAGCAGTACTTC
.	TRBJ2-3	TRBV5-1	medium-sized	CASSLAELVPDTQYF	TGCGCCAGCAGCTTGGCAGAACTAGTCCCAGATACGCAGTATTTT
.	TRBJ2-5	TRBV7-9	.	CASSPPTAPTWETQYF	TGTGCCAGCAGCCCCCCGACGGCCCCAACTTGGGAGACCCAGTACTTC
.	TRBJ2-2	TRBV4-3	.	CASTLHRVDTGELFF	TGCGCCAGCACCCTGCATAGGGTGGACACCGGGGAGCTGTTTTTT
TRBD1	TRBJ2-2	TRBV6-6	.	CASSYLGQGDTGELFF	TGTGCCAGCAGTTACTTGGGACAGGGGGACACCGGGGAGCTGTTTTTT
.	TRBJ1-1	TRBV28	.	CASSLSLGNTEAFF	TGTGCCAGCAGTTTATCCCTTGGGAACACTGAAGCTTTCTTT
.	TRBJ2-7	TRBV28	few	CASRIRTPSSYEQYF	TGTGCCAGCAGGATAAGGACTCCGAGCTCCTACGAGCAGTACTTC
TRBD1	TRBJ2-1	TRBV19	.	CASSAPGTDSYNEQFF	TGTGCCAGTAGTGCCCCCGGGACAGACTCCTACAATGAGCAGTTCTTC
.	TRBJ1-5	TRBV28	.	CASSGLMDSNQPQHF	TGTGCCAGCTCCGGGCTGATGGATTCCAATCAGCCCCAGCATTTT
TRBD2	TRBJ2-3	TRBV11-2	.	CASSELAGGGTDTQYF	TGTGCCAGCAGCGAACTAGCGGGGGGGGGCACAGATACGCAGTATTTT
.	TRBJ1-1	TRBV4-2	.	CASSPGAMNTEAFF	TGTGCCAGCAGCCCGGGGGCCATGAACACTGAAGCTTTCTTT
TRBD1	TRBJ1-4	TRBV6-6	.	CASSYNQWDRDEKLFF	TGTGCCAGCAGTTACAATCAGTGGGACAGGGATGAAAAACTGTTTTTT
TRBD1	TRBJ2-4	TRBV5-4	.	CASSDRGLAKNIQYF	TGTGCCAGCAGCGACAGGGGGCTAGCCAAAAACATTCAGTACTTC
.	TRBJ2-2	TRBV2	.	CASSEAFGNTGELFF	TGTGCCAGCAGTGAAGCTTTCGGGAACACCGGGGAGCTGTTTTTT
.	TRBJ2-3	TRBV5-1	.	CASTLDGGASTDTQYF	TGCGCCAGCACCTTAGATGGCGGGGCTAGCACAGATACGCAGTATTTT
.	TRBJ1-1	TRBV4-1	.	CASSQELNTEAFF	TGCGCCAGCAGCCAAGAACTGAACACTGAAGCTTTCTTT
.	TRBJ1-1	TRBV6-5	.	CASRTDGTNTEAFF	TGTGCCAGCAGAACGGACGGGACGAACACTGAAGCTTTCTTT
.	TRBJ1-2	TRBV11-2	.	CASSSPEVSYGYTF	TGTGCCAGCAGCTCCCCGGAGGTATCCTATGGCTACACCTTC
.	TRBJ1-6	TRBV14	.	CASSQDPPGAYNSPLHF	TGTGCCAGCAGCCAAGACCCCCCAGGGGCCTATAATTCACCCCTCCACTTT
.	TRBJ1-1	TRBV9	.	CASSVVGDTEAFF	TGTGCCAGCAGCGTAGTAGGGGACACTGAAGCTTTCTTT
.	TRBJ2-3	TRBV2	few	CASSPGPNAADTQYF	TGTGCCAGCAGTCCCGGGCCAAACGCGGCAGATACGCAGTATTTT
.	TRBJ2-7	TRBV10-2	.	CASSESWGRYEQYF	TGCGCCAGCAGTGAGTCGTGGGGTCGGTACGAGCAGTACTTC
.	TRBJ2-3	TRBV16	.	CASSQSSDTQYF	TGTGCCAGCAGCCAATCTTCAGATACGCAGTATTTT
TRBD2	TRBJ2-3	TRBV29-1	.	CSPILAGTTGGGTQYF	TGCAGCCCGATACTAGCGGGGACAACCGGCGGTGGTACGCAGTATTTT
.	TRBJ1-2	TRBV4-3	.	CASSQGREGYGYTF	TGCGCCAGCAGCCAAGGCAGGGAAGGGTATGGCTACACCTTC
.	TRBJ1-5	TRBV7-9	.	CASTQFPSNQPQHF	TGTGCCAGCACTCAATTCCCGAGCAATCAGCCCCAGCATTTT
TRBD2	TRBJ2-1	TRBV19	.	CASSISLAVYNEQFF	TGTGCCAGTAGTATTAGTCTAGCGGTCTACAATGAGCAGTTCTTC
.	TRBJ2-1	TRBV7-9	.	CASSYRDIFNEQFF	TGTGCCAGCAGTTACAGGGACATATTCAATGAGCAGTTCTTC
.	TRBJ1-1	TRBV19	.	CASSEGYTEAFF	TGTGCCAGTAGCGAGGGATACACTGAAGCTTTCTTT
.	TRBJ2-3	TRBV14	once	CASSYPVTDTQYF	TGTGCCAGCAGCTACCCAGTCACAGATACGCAGTATTTT
TRBD1	TRBJ2-5	TRBV4-1	once	CASSQESRTGQETQYF	TGCGCCAGCAGCCAGGAGTCTCGGACAGGACAAGAGACCCAGTACTTC
.	TRBJ2-1	TRBV7-6	.	CASSLLAGLSYNEQFF	TGTGCCAGCAGCTTACTAGCAGGGCTCTCCTACAATGAGCAGTTCTTC
.	TRBJ1-2	TRBV6-5	.	CASSYSQGYGYTF	TGTGCCAGCAGTTACTCCCAGGGGTATGGCTACACCTTC
TRBD2	TRBJ2-3	TRBV15	.	CATSREGGTDTQYF	TGTGCCACCAGCAGAGAGGGGGGGACAGATACGCAGTATTTT